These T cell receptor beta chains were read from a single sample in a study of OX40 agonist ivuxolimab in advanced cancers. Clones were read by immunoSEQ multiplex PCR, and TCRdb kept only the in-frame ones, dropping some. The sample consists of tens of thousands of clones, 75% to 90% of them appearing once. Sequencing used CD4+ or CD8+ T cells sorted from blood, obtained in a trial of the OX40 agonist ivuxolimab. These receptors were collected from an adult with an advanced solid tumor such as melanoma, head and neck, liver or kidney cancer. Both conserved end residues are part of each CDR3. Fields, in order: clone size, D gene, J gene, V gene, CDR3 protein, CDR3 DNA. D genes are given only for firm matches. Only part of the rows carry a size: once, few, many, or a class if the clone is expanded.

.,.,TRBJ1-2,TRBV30,CAWSRPQHETNYGYTF,TGTGCCTGGAGTCGGCCCCAGCACGAAACTAACTATGGCTACACCTTC
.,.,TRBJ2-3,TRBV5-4,CASSLAFQGGTDTQYF,TGTGCCAGCAGCTTGGCATTCCAGGGTGGGACAGATACGCAGTATTTT
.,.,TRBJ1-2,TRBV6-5,CASALKGRTYGYTF,TGTGCCAGCGCTTTAAAGGGCCGGACCTATGGCTACACCTTC
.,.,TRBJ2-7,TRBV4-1,CASSQFGSGVGPYEQYF,TGCGCCAGCAGCCAATTCGGGTCAGGGGTAGGCCCCTACGAGCAGTACTTC
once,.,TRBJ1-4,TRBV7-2,CASSAGLNEKLFF,TGTGCCAGCAGCGCCGGGCTAAATGAAAAACTGTTTTTT
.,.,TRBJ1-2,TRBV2,CASSVDSLYGYTF,TGTGCCAGCAGTGTAGACAGCCTCTATGGCTACACCTTC
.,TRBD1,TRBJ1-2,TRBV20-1,CSARGDGGYTF,TGCAGTGCCAGGGGGGATGGCGGCTACACCTTC
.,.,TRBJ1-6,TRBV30,CAWSSVNSPLHF,TGTGCCTGGAGTTCAGTTAATTCACCCCTCCACTTT
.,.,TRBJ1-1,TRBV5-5,CASATPVGVAFF,TGTGCCAGCGCTACCCCGGTGGGGGTAGCTTTCTTT
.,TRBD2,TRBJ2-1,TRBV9,CASSVTSGAFNEQFF,TGTGCCAGCAGCGTAACGAGCGGGGCCTTTAATGAGCAGTTCTTC
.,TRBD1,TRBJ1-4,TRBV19,CASSPRQGLEEKLFF,TGTGCCAGTAGTCCACGACAGGGGTTGGAGGAAAAACTGTTTTTT
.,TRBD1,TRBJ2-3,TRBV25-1,CASSSGTGGIGTQYF,TGTGCCAGCAGTTCCGGGACAGGGGGTATCGGTACGCAGTATTTT
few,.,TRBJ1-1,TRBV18,CASSPYDGNTEAFF,TGTGCCAGCTCACCATACGACGGGAACACTGAAGCTTTCTTT
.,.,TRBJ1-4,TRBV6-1,CASMFRRDEKLFF,TGTGCCAGCATGTTTAGGAGGGATGAAAAACTGTTTTTT
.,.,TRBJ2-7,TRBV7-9,CASSLVGPMLEQYF,TGTGCCAGCAGCTTAGTAGGACCCATGTTGGAGCAGTACTTC
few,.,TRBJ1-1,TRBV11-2,CASSLQGRRTEAFF,TGTGCCAGCAGCTTACAGGGACGACGGACTGAAGCTTTCTTT